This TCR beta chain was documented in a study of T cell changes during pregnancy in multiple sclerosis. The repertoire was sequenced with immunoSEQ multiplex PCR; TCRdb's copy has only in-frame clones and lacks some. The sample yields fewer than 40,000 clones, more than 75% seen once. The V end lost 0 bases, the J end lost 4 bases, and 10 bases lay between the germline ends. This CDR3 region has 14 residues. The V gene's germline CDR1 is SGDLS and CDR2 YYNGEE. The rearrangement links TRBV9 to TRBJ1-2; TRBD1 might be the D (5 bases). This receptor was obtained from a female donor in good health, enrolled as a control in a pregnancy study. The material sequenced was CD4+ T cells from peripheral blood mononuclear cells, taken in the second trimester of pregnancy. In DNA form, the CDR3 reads TGTGCCAGCAGCGTAGTAGGGGTTGGCTATGGCTACACCTTC. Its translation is CASSVVGVGYGYTF.